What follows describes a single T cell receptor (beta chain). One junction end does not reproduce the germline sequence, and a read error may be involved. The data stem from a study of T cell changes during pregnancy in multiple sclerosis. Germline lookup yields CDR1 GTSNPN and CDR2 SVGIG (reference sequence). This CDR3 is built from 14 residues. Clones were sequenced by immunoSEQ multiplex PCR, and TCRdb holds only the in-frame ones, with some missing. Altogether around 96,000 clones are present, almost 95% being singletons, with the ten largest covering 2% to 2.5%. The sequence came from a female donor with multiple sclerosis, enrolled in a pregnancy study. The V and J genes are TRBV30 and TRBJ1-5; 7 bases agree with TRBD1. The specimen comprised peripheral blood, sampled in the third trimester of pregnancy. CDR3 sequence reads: CAWSVLGGNQLQHF. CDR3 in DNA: TGTGCCTGGAGTGTACTAGGGGGCAATCAGCTCCAGCATTTT.